This paragraph covers one T cell receptor beta chain sequence. Only in-frame clones appear in the TCRdb table, and some are missing; sequencing was by immunoSEQ multiplex PCR. The table records 260,000 or so clones, approximately 80% of them present only once. The sample originates from a study of control samples from healthy donors and cancer patients. The origin of this receptor is an older woman with lung cancer. Material: PBMCs.

CDR3 in amino acids: CASSDQGIGGYTF. CDR3 DNA: TGTGCCAGCAGTGACCAGGGTATCGGTGGCTACACCTTC. The chain recombines TRBV2 with TRBJ1-2, with TRBD1 as a possible D gene (5 bases). The CDR3 spans 13 residues. V dropped 3 bases and J dropped 7 bases, with 12 bases sitting between them. Germline V gives CDR1 SNHLY, CDR2 FYNNEI. The whole variable domain, remainder taken from reference TRBV2 and TRBJ1-2, is EPEVTQTPSHQVTQMGQEVILRCVPISNHLYFYWYRQILGQKVEFLVSFYNNEISEKSEIFDDQFSVERPDGSNFTLKIRSTKLEDSAMYFCASSDQGIGGYTFGSGTRLTVV.